Each of the 30 T cell receptor beta chains below was sequenced from the same sample in a study of T cell responses to AZD1222 COVID-19 vaccine. Profiled with immunoSEQ multiplex PCR; TCRdb holds only in-frame clones, not every one. The repertoire holds over 95,000 clones, with around 90% as singletons. Material: peripheral blood, obtained on day 0 of AZD1222 vaccination. The receptors stem from an adult in good health.

The gene calls are TRBV6-6 and TRBJ1-5; D unclear. Trimming took 2 bases from V and 4 from J, leaving 3 bases between them. Germline V CDR1 and CDR2: MNHNY, SVGAGI (reference sequence). The CDR3 is 12 amino acids. The DNA for the CDR3 is TGTGCCAGCAGTTACCAGAATCAGCCCCAGCATTTT. This sequence encodes CASSYQNQPQHF.

The chain combines TRBV5-1 with TRBJ1-6; D unresolved. Germline V CDR1 and CDR2: SGHRS, YFSETQ. V lost 7 bases and J lost 6, with 17 bases in between. This CDR3 has 15 residues. The CDR3 here is CASRKNRGGNSPLHF. CDR3 nucleotide sequence: TGCGCCAGCCGTAAAAACCGGGGAGGTAATTCACCCCTCCACTTT.

The chain recombines TRBV20-1 with TRBJ1-1, with 7 bases that match TRBD1. CDR3 length: 15 amino acids. The V segment lost 3 bases and the J segment 3 bases; nucleotides outside the gene matches: 10. Germline assignment: CDR1 DFQATT and CDR2 SNEGSKA (reference sequence). The CDR3 sequence: CSASGQGGVDTEAFF. The CDR3, as DNA: TGCAGTGCTAGTGGCCAGGGGGGAGTGGACACTGAAGCTTTCTTT.

The chain employs TRBV5-6 and TRBJ1-6; TRBD1 might be the D (5 bases). Trimming pared 4 bases from V and 13 bases from J, leaving 18 bases between. The CDR3 runs to 14 residues. Germline CDR1 reads SGHDT; CDR2 reads YYEEEE. The chain's CDR3 is CASSGGTQWRPLHF. In DNA form, the CDR3 reads TGTGCCAGCAGCGGCGGGACTCAGTGGCGGCCCCTCCACTTT. The variable domain in full, completed from reference TRBV5-6 and TRBJ1-6, reads DAGVTQSPTHLIKTRGQQVTLRCSPKSGHDTVSWYQQALGQGPQFIFQYYEEEERQRGNFPDRFSGHQFPNYSSELNVNALLLGDSALYLCASSGGTQWRPLHFGNGTRLTVT.

The genes are TRBV6-5 and TRBJ1-5, with D tentatively TRBD1 (5 bases). This CDR3 is 15 amino acids long. CDR1 and CDR2 (germline): MNHEY, SVGAGI. V lost 4 bases and J 3 bases, leaving 13 bases between the germline ends. As DNA, the CDR3 is TGTGCCAGCAGTTTAGTTCTAGGGGACAATCAGCCCCAGCATTTT. Protein: CASSLVLGDNQPQHF.

This clone was recorded once. CDR3 in DNA: TGTGCCTGGAGTCCCGCAGGGTTCACTGAAGCTTTCTTT. It is translated as CAWSPAGFTEAFF. The chain is built from TRBV30 and TRBJ1-1; possibly TRBD1 for D (5 bases). The CDR3 has 13 amino acids. Trimming stripped 2 bases from V and 4 bases from J, with 11 bases between. The germline CDR1 and CDR2 sequences are GTSNPN and SVGIG (reference sequence).

The genes are TRBV7-9 and TRBJ2-5; 7 nucleotides align to TRBD2. The CDR3 totals 15 residues. From germline, CDR1 is SEHNR and CDR2 FQNEAQ (reference sequence). V lost 3 bases to trimming and J lost 4 bases; unmatched junction nucleotides: 8. CDR3 nucleotide sequence: TGTGCCAGCAGCTTTAAGGGCGGGAGAGTAGAGACCCAGTACTTC. Its translation: CASSFKGGRVETQYF.

The V call is TRBV10-3, the J call TRBJ1-5; D gene uncertain. The CDR3 spans 15 residues. Germline assignment: CDR1 ENHRY and CDR2 SYGVKD. V was cut by 1 base and J by 3 bases, with 10 bases left in between. The CDR3 loop reads CAISELMQHNQPQHF. The DNA for the CDR3 is TGTGCCATCAGTGAGTTGATGCAGCACAATCAGCCCCAGCATTTT.

This rearrangement joins TRBV19 to TRBJ1-1; 7 bases are shared with TRBD1. There are 13 residues in the CDR3. Germline CDR1 is LNHDA and CDR2 is SQIVND (reference sequence). V was clipped by 7 bases and J by 1 base; unmatched bases: 3. This CDR3 is CASIRQGNTEAFF. CDR3 coding DNA: TGTGCCAGTATCAGACAGGGGAACACTGAAGCTTTCTTT.

V usage is TRBV18 and J usage is TRBJ1-4; 7 nucleotides match TRBD1. Germline CDR1 KGHSH, CDR2 LQKENI. V was pared by 2 bases and J by 1 base, with 7 bases of the junction left unmatched. The CDR3 spans 17 residues. The CDR3 region has the DNA TGTGCCAGCTCACCAGGGACAGAGTCTATAACTAATGAAAAACTGTTTTTT. This gives the protein CASSPGTESITNEKLFF.

The chain recombines TRBV28 with TRBJ2-7; perhaps TRBD2 as D (6 bases). This CDR3 has 13 amino acids. Germline V gene lookup returns CDR1 MDHEN and CDR2 SYDVKM. Trimming shortened V by 6 bases and J by 3 bases, and 12 bases separated the two germline ends. The CDR3 loop is CASSRDSLYEQYF. The CDR3 coding sequence is TGTGCCAGCAGCCGGGACTCGCTCTACGAGCAGTACTTC.

This clone occurred a few times. J is TRBJ2-5 and V is TRBV5-4; 7 bases are a match to TRBD1. V gave up 2 bases and J gave up 5 bases; unmatched junction bases: 3. CDR3 length: 13 amino acids. Germline CDR1 reads SGHNT; CDR2 reads YYREEE (reference sequence). The CDR3 region is CASSLQGMETQYF. For the CDR3, the DNA is TGTGCCAGCAGCTTACAGGGGATGGAGACCCAGTACTTC.

The chain uses TRBV4-1 and TRBJ2-2; D gene unclear. V shed 4 bases and J shed 7 bases, with 13 bases lying between them. The CDR3 loop spans 14 amino acids. Germline CDR1 MGHRA, CDR2 YSYEKL. The CDR3 DNA follows: TGCGCCAGCAGCCCCCATCGTTCAGTCGGGGAGCTGTTTTTT. Protein: CASSPHRSVGELFF.

The V gene is TRBV28, the J gene TRBJ1-6; maybe TRBD1 (5 bases). This CDR3 is 15 amino acids long. The V and J ends lost 7 bases and 7 bases respectively, with 17 bases between them. Germline-derived CDR1 and CDR2 are MDHEN and SYDVKM. DNA for the CDR3: TGTGCCAGCACCCAACCCCCCCGGGGGAATTCACCCCTCCACTTT. Protein: CASTQPPRGNSPLHF. Together with reference TRBV28 and TRBJ1-6, the CDR3 gives the full variable domain: DVKVTQSSRYLVKRTGEKVFLECVQDMDHENMFWYRQDPGLGLRLIYFSYDVKMKEKGDIPEGYSVSREKKERFSLILESASTNQTSMYLCASTQPPRGNSPLHFGNGTRLTVT.

V gene TRBV6-5 combines with J gene TRBJ1-3; maybe TRBD1 (5 bases). Trimming stripped 0 bases from V and 4 bases from J, with 13 bases between. This CDR3 spans 16 amino acids. The germline gives CDR1 MNHEY, CDR2 SVGAGI. CDR3 sequence: CASSYSKRGEGNTIYF. In nucleotides, the CDR3 is TGTGCCAGCAGTTACTCGAAGCGGGGGGAAGGAAACACCATATATTTT.

This chain uses TRBV2 with TRBJ2-7, with D perhaps matching TRBD1 (5 bases). With 3 bases removed from V and 6 bases from J, the gap between germline ends came to 6 bases. This CDR3 region has 11 residues. CDR1 SNHLY and CDR2 FYNNEI come from the germline V gene. The CDR3 sequence is CASSDDSEQYF. The CDR3 DNA sequence: TGTGCCAGCAGTGACGACAGCGAGCAGTACTTC.

CDR3 nucleotide sequence: TGTGCCAGCGAGTCCGGACAGGGGGGATATGGCTACACCTTC. Amino acid sequence: CASESGQGGYGYTF. The chain recombines TRBV6-5 with TRBJ1-2; 10 positions match TRBD1. The CDR3 has 14 amino acids. V gave up 8 bases and J gave up 5 bases; unmatched junction bases: 8. In germline, CDR1 is MNHEY, CDR2 SVGAGI.

The J gene is TRBJ1-1, the V gene TRBV14, with D unresolved. CDR1 is SGHDN, CDR2 FVKESK, per germline. V was trimmed by 1 base and J by 7 bases, leaving 10 bases between them. This CDR3 is 13 amino acids long. CDR3 loop: CASSQGRTDEAFF. For the CDR3, the DNA is TGTGCCAGCAGCCAAGGAAGGACGGATGAAGCTTTCTTT. Full variable domain (missing parts from reference TRBV14 and TRBJ1-1): EAGVTQFPSHSVIEKGQTVTLRCDPISGHDNLYWYRRVMGKEIKFLLHFVKESKQDESGMPNNRFLAERTGGTYSTLKVQPAELEDSGVYFCASSQGRTDEAFFGQGTRLTVV.

The chain recombines TRBV25-1 with TRBJ2-1; 7 nucleotides agree with TRBD1. This CDR3 is built from 14 residues. V gave up 7 bases and J gave up 6 bases; unmatched junction bases: 9. From germline, CDR1 is MGHDK and CDR2 SYGVNS. Written as DNA, the CDR3 is TGTGCCAGCAACCAACAGGGGTACACCAATGAGCAGTTCTTC. Its protein is CASNQQGYTNEQFF.

The chain employs TRBV7-2 and TRBJ1-2, with D unresolved. The germline V and J ends were trimmed by 5 bases and 6 bases, with 22 bases remaining between them. CDR1 and CDR2 from the germline V gene are SGHTA and FQGNSA. This CDR3 is built from 16 residues. The CDR3, as DNA: TGTGCCAGCAGCCACAACGGTTTTTACAGCTCCAATGGCTACACCTTC. This sequence encodes CASSHNGFYSSNGYTF.

V and J are TRBV4-2 and TRBJ2-1; 9 bases align to TRBD2. J gave up 10 bases and V 1 base, and 14 bases lay outside the gene matches. CDR3 length: 17 amino acids. The V gene's germline CDR1 is LGHNA and CDR2 YNFKEQ. DNA of the CDR3: TGTGCCAGCAGCCAAGTTTCAGCGGGGGGCCCCCTCGGAGAGCAGTTCTTC. It encodes CASSQVSAGGPLGEQFF.

The chain uses TRBV13 and TRBJ2-7; TRBD1 is a possible D gene (6 bases). V was trimmed by 2 bases and J by 4 bases, leaving 18 bases between them. The germline V gene encodes CDR1 PRHDT and CDR2 FYEKMQ (reference sequence). The CDR3 length is 16 residues. CDR3 sequence (DNA): TGTGCCAGCAGCTTATTTTCAGGGGATGGGCTTTACGAGCAGTACTTC. As protein: CASSLFSGDGLYEQYF.

The chain joins TRBV30 to TRBJ1-5; maybe TRBD1 (5 bases). Trimming pared 4 bases from V and 2 bases from J, leaving 9 bases between. The CDR3 runs 13 residues. Germline assignment: CDR1 GTSNPN and CDR2 SVGIG (reference sequence). DNA of the CDR3: TGTGCCTGGAACCTGGGGGGCAATCAGCCCCAGCATTTT. It encodes CAWNLGGNQPQHF.

This clone was seen a handful of times. The chain is built from TRBV30 and TRBJ1-5; 7 nucleotides match TRBD1. Germline V gene data show CDR1 as GTSNPN and CDR2 as SVGIG (reference sequence). There are 13 residues in the CDR3. V dropped 1 base and J dropped 6; count of bases not matched to a gene: 3. Here the CDR3 DNA reads TGTGCCTGGAGTGCAGGGGGAGGTCAGCCCCAGCATTTT. This gives the protein CAWSAGGGQPQHF.

The chain joins TRBV5-1 to TRBJ1-1; D is ambiguous. Germline lookup yields CDR1 SGHRS and CDR2 YFSETQ. The CDR3 is 14 residues long. The V end was cut by 5 bases, the J end by 6 bases, with 17 bases between. CDR3 DNA: TGCGCCAGCAGACCCGACTCCGGTGGGTCTGAAGCTTTCTTT. It translates to CASRPDSGGSEAFF.

CDR3 DNA sequence: TGTGCCATCCGACCCGGTTTAGGTCAGCCCCAGCATTTT. It encodes CAIRPGLGQPQHF. The chain combines TRBV10-3 with TRBJ1-5, with D hard to call. The V and J ends lost 8 bases and 6 bases respectively, with 14 bases between them. The germline CDR1 and CDR2 sequences are ENHRY and SYGVKD. The length of the CDR3 is 13 residues.

This clone was detected only a few times. This chain links TRBV4-1 with TRBJ1-5, with D uncertain. CDR1 MGHRA and CDR2 YSYEKL come from the germline V gene. V lost 4 bases and J lost 3, with 10 bases in between. The CDR3 extends over 14 amino acids. CDR3 DNA: TGCGCCAGCAGCCCTGACGTACTCAATCAGCCCCAGCATTTT. Residues: CASSPDVLNQPQHF.

The rearrangement uses TRBV10-3 and TRBJ2-3; 9 bases agree with TRBD2. Germline V gives CDR1 ENHRY, CDR2 SYGVKD. V lost 0 bases to trimming and J lost 4 bases; unmatched junction nucleotides: 2. This CDR3 is 15 amino acids long. CDR3 protein: CAISESGGRADTQYF. For the CDR3, the DNA is TGTGCCATCAGTGAGTCAGGCGGGAGGGCAGATACGCAGTATTTT.

The chain employs TRBV5-1 and TRBJ2-3, with 10 bases that match TRBD2. Trimming removed 2 bases from V and 1 base from J; junction bases left unmatched: 4. This CDR3 spans 16 amino acids. CDR1 SGHRS and CDR2 YFSETQ come from the germline V gene. The CDR3 nucleotides are TGCGCCAGCAGCTTCGTCCTAGCGGGGGGCACAGATACGCAGTATTTT. It translates to CASSFVLAGGTDTQYF.

The chain joins TRBV6-5 to TRBJ2-3, with D unresolved. V lost 7 bases and J 7 bases, leaving 12 bases between the germline ends. The CDR3 spans 12 residues. Germline CDR1 reads MNHEY; CDR2 reads SVGAGI. CDR3 residues: CASTKTGYTQYF. CDR3 sequence (DNA): TGTGCCAGCACGAAGACGGGCTATACGCAGTATTTT.